Here is one TCR beta chain with its context. This specimen belongs to a study of blood T cell repertoires in COVID-19. Across the whole study: Samples of COVID-19 (acute and convalescent) were obtained from the United States, Italy and Spain.

Source study methods: Quantification of nucleated cells was approximated via reference gene primer amplification. Data came from immunoSEQ multiplex PCR; TCRdb stores just in-frame clones and leaves some out. That table is the source of V, J and clone size, and D and trimming were worked out from the DNA. Among about 110,000 clones listed, around four fifths were seen once. The TCR sequence derives from a woman in her 70s with acute or convalescent COVID-19. The sample comprised peripheral blood.

CDR3 nucleotides: TGTGCCAGCAGCTTAGTCGGTTCACCCCTCCACTTT. Translating it yields CASSLVGSPLHF. This chain links TRBV7-9 with TRBJ1-6; D not resolved. The germline CDR1 and CDR2 sequences are SEHNR and FQNEAQ (reference sequence). CDR3 size: 12 residues. With 1 base removed from V and 9 bases from J, the gap between germline ends came to 4 bases.